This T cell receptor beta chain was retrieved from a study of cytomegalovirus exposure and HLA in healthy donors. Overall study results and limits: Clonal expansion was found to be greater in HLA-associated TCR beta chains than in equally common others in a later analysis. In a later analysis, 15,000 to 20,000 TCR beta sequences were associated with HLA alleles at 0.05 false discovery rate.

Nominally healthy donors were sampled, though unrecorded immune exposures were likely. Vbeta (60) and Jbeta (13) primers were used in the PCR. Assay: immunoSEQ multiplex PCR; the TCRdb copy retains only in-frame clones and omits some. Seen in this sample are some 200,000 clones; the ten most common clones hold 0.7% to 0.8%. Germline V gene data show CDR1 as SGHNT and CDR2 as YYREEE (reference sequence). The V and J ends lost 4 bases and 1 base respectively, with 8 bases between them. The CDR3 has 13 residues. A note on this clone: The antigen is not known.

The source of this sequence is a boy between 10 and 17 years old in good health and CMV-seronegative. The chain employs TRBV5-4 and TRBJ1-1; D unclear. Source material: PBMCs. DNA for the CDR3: TGTGCCAGCAGCCCGGGAAAGAACACTGAAGCTTTCTTT. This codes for CASSPGKNTEAFF.